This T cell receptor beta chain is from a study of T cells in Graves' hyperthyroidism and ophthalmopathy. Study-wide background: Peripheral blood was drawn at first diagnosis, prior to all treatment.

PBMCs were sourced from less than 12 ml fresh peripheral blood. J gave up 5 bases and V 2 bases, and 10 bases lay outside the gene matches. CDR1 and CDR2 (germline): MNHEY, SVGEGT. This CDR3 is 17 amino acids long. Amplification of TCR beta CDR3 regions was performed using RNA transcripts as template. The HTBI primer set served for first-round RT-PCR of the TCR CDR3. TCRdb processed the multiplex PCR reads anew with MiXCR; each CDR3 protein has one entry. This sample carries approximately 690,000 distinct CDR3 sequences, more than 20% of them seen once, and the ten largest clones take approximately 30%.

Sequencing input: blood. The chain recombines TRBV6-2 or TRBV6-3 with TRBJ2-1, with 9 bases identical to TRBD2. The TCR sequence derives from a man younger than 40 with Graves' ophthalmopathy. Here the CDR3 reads CASSYPSGTKGDNEQFF. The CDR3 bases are TGTGCCAGCAGTTACCCTAGCGGGACAAAGGGGGACAATGAGCAGTTCTTC.